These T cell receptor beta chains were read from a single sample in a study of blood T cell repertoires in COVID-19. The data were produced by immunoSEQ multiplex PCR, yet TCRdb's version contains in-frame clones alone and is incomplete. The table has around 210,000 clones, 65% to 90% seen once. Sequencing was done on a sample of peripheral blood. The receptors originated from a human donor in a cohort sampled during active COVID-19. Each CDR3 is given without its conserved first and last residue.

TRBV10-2,ATQGAKNSPLH
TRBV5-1,ASSATGFYEQY
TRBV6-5,ASSTQGFTNEKLF
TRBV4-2,ASSQDHSSVTYEQY
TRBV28,ASIGGGTAYEQY
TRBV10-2,ASSDRSRGPRDSPLH
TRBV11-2,ASSWTEDTQY
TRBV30,AWSHETSGSTDTQY
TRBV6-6,ASRKGTEAF
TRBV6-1,ASSEGGAGSYEQY
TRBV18,ASSPTAVMNTEAF
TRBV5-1,ASSFNRDREAF
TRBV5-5,ASSRDSYEQY
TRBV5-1,ASSPGTSGYNEQF
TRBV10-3,AIRRDDRQNTEAF
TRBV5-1,ASSLGSRRNEKLF
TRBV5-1,ASSLEGQGGTEAF
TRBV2,ASGRQGTNYGYT
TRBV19,ASSMAGTGPYEQY
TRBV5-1,ASSKGTGGGGGEKLF
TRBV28,ASRTQGAGGHEQY
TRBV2,ASRGTSGRTGELF
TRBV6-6,ASSYFGGYLTEAF
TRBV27,ASSSPGTGNQPQH
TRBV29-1,SVAGQINQPQH
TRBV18,ASSIGGQMGYT
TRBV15,ATSRDLEENTEAF
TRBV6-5,ASSRGPIRPLH
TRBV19,ASSIWAGGEDTQY
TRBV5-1,ASSFGGAGGYT
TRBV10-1,ASSDPDSRGNTIY
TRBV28,ASSLWTGLPSPLH
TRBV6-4,ASSDLPDGYT
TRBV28,ASSSMTGENEQY
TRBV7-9,ASSLVLAGTSHNEQF
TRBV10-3,AISESGREGPETQY
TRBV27,ASSISGSSYEQY
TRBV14,ASSHGLGREQF
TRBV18,ASSLTGTGGNLLSEQY
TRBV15,ATRGGGSSPLH
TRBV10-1,ASSAGADPDTQY
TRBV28,ASSLYPGVNTEAF
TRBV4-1,ASSQVLRGDAYEQY
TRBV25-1,ASSHGETGQF